This T cell receptor (beta chain) was identified during a study of cytomegalovirus exposure and HLA in healthy donors. Study-wide context: There were approximately 80 million unique TCRs (from HLA-typed donors) in an early data release. Whole-study findings and limits: Across donors, most TCRs were seen rarely, yet some public ones were widespread. Investigators reported 150 to 200 TCR beta chains as tied to cytomegalovirus.

60 Vbeta and 13 Jbeta primers were used in PCR. Original handling: Approximately 79 million unique TCR beta chains, roughly 11 million of them shared, were counted by a later analysis. The table came from immunoSEQ multiplex PCR; TCRdb's copy has only in-frame clones and leaves some out. D and trimming come from the DNA, and the V and J calls and clone size come from that table. The data hold over 120,000 clones, with around two thirds observed a single time. This clone was seen just once. Antigen unknown. CDR3 size: 12 residues. CDR1 LGHNA and CDR2 YNFKEQ come from the germline V gene. V was shortened by 0 bases and J by 5 bases, with 4 bases between the two germline ends.

Sequenced material: PBMCs. The origin of this receptor is a man younger than 30 in good health and CMV-seropositive. V gene TRBV4-2 combines with J gene TRBJ2-5; D ambiguous. This CDR3 reads CASSQDLETQYF. CDR3 coding DNA: TGTGCCAGCAGCCAAGATCTGGAGACCCAGTACTTC.